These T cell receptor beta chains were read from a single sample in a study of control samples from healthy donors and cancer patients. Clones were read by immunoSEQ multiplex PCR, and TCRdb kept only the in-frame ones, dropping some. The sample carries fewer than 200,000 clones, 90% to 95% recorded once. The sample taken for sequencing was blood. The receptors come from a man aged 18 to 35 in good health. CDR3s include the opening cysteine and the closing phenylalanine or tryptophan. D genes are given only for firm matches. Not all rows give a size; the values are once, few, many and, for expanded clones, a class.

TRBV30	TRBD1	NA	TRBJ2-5	TGTGCCTGGAGTGACTTAGGGACAGGGGGAGAGACCCAGTACTTC	CAWSDLGTGGETQYF
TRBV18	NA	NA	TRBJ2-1	TGTGCCAGCTCACCAAATTCTCTTCTAGCCGTAAACAATGAGCAGTTCTTC	CASSPNSLLAVNNEQFF
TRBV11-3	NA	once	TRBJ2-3	TGTGCCAGCGCAGGGGCAGATACGCAGTATTTT	CASAGADTQYF
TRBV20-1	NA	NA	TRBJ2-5	TGCAGTGCCCCTGGGGAAGAGACCCAGTACTTC	CSAPGEETQYF
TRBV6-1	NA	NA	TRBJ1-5	TGTGCCAGCAGTGAAGCGCTGGGAAGCAATCAGCCCCAGCATTTT	CASSEALGSNQPQHF
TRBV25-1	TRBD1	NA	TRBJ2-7	TGTGCCAGCCGGGACAGGGAATCCTACGAGCAGTACTTC	CASRDRESYEQYF
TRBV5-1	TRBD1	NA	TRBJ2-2	TGCGCCAGCAGCTTGCACGGGACAGGGGTAGACACCGGGGAGCTGTTTTTT	CASSLHGTGVDTGELFF
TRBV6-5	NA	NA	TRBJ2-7	TGTGCCAGCAGTTCCTCAAGCCAGAGGGAGTACTTC	CASSSSSQREYF
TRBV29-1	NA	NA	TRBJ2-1	TGCAGCGTTGTGAGGGGTTCAGGCGCCTACAATGAGCAGTTCTTC	CSVVRGSGAYNEQFF
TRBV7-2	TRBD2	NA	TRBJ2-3	TGTGCCAGCAGCTTATTGGCGGGGGGGCAGGATACGCAGTATTTT	CASSLLAGGQDTQYF
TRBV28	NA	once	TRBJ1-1	TGTGCCAGCAGTTTACTCAGGGAGAACACTGAAGCTTTCTTT	CASSLLRENTEAFF
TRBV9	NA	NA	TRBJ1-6	TGTGCCAGCAGCGAGGGACGGAATTCACCCCTCCACTTT	CASSEGRNSPLHF
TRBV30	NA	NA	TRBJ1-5	TGTGCCTGGAGTAAAGGGAAGGGACAGCCCCAGCATTTT	CAWSKGKGQPQHF
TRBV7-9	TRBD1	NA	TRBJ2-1	TGTGCCAGCAGCTTAGATTACAGGGGGCGCGAGCAGTTCTTC	CASSLDYRGREQFF
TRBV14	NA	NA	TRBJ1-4	TGTGCCAGCAGCCAATCCCGACGGGGTGGTGAAAAACTGTTTTTT	CASSQSRRGGEKLFF
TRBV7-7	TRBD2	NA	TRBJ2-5	TGTGCCAGCAGCTTAGGACTAGCACAAGAGACCCAGTACTTC	CASSLGLAQETQYF